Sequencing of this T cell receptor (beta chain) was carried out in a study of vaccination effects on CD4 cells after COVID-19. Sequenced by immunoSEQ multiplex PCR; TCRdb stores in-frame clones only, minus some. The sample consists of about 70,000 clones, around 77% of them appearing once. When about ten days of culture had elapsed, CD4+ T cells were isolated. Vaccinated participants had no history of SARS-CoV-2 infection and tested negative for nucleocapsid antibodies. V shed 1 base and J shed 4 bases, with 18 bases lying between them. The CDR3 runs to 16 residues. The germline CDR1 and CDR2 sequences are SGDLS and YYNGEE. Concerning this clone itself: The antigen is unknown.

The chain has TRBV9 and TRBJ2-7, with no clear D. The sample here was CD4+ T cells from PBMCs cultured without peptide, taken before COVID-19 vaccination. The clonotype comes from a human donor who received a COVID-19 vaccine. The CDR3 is CASSVKGPKKIYEQYV. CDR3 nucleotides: TGTGCCAGCAGCGTAAAAGGCCCGAAGAAGATTTACGAGCAGTACGTC.